These 22 T cell receptor beta chains originate from one sample sequenced in a study of T cells in Graves' hyperthyroidism and ophthalmopathy. TCR beta CDR3 regions were amplified from RNA transcripts. The study used the HTBI primer set for a first-round RT-PCR of the TCR CDR3. One entry per CDR3 protein, called by TCRdb with MiXCR from the multiplex PCR reads. The table has fewer than 750,000 distinct CDR3 sequences, approximately 15% seen once; the top ten hold under 15%. Input material: blood. The source of these receptors is a woman between 45 and 60 years old with Graves' ophthalmopathy.

The chain employs TRBV6-5 and TRBJ2-3; D remains ambiguous. V shed 0 bases and J shed 4 bases, with 8 bases lying between them. The CDR3 covers 14 residues. In germline, CDR1 is MNHEY, CDR2 SVGAGI. The CDR3 bases are TGTGCCAGCAGTTACTCGTTGAGCGCAGATACGCAGTATTTT. It yields the protein CASSYSLSADTQYF.

The sample holds many counts of this clonotype. For the CDR3, the DNA is TGTGCCAGCAGACCCGGACAGGGGGCGGTCGAGCAGTACTTC. Its translation: CASRPGQGAVEQYF. V gene TRBV7-2 combines with J gene TRBJ2-7, with TRBD1 matching over 11 bases. Germline V CDR1 and CDR2: SGHTA, FQGNSA. With V trimmed by 6 bases and J by 6 bases, 7 bases remained unmatched. The CDR3 loop spans 14 amino acids.

This clonotype was seen a few times. This sequence joins TRBV9 and TRBJ2-6, with a tentative D call TRBD1 (5 bases). Trimming stripped 4 bases from V and 1 base from J, with 6 bases between. The germline V gene has CDR1 SGDLS and CDR2 YYNGEE. The CDR3 is 14 amino acids. The CDR3 sequence: CASSKGSGANVLTF. CDR3 DNA: TGTGCCAGCAGCAAGGGGTCTGGGGCCAACGTCCTGACTTTC. The full variable domain, in which reference TRBV9 and TRBJ2-6 provide the parts outside the CDR3, is DSGVTQTPKHLITATGQRVTLRCSPRSGDLSVYWYQQSLDQGLQFLIQYYNGEERAKGNILERFSAQQFPDLHSELNLSSLELGDSALYFCASSKGSGANVLTFGAGSRLTVL.

The chain recombines TRBV29-1 with TRBJ2-1, with 7 bases lining up with TRBD2. The V gene's germline CDR1 is SQVTM and CDR2 ANQGSEA. Germline trimming cut 0 bases from V and 3 bases from J; bases unmatched to any gene: 5. This CDR3 is 15 amino acids long. The CDR3 reads CSVEDRAGSYNEQFF. CDR3 DNA sequence: TGCAGCGTTGAAGATCGAGCGGGGAGCTACAATGAGCAGTTCTTC.

This clonotype was counted at least ten times. The V call is TRBV18, the J call TRBJ2-1; TRBD1 is a possible D gene (6 bases). This CDR3 region has 14 residues. The V gene lost 3 bases and the J gene lost 5 bases, with 11 bases spanning the gap. Germline values: CDR1 KGHSH, CDR2 LQKENI. The CDR3 region has the DNA TGTGCCAGCTCACCCCGGACAGATGACAATGAGCAGTTCTTC. The encoded protein is CASSPRTDDNEQFF.

At least ten counts were recorded for this clonotype. This sequence joins TRBV7-8 and TRBJ2-7, with 15 bases fitting TRBD2. V gave up 5 bases and J gave up 1 base; unmatched junction bases: 9. The CDR3 is 18 residues long. Germline V lookup: CDR1 SGHVS, CDR2 FQNEAQ. The DNA of the CDR3 is TGTGCCAGCAGCCCACCGGGACTAGCGGGAGGCGGGTCCTACGAGCAGTACTTC. As protein: CASSPPGLAGGGSYEQYF.

This clonotype turned up a few times. The rearrangement joins TRBV28 to TRBJ2-7; 10 bases fit TRBD1. V was pared by 8 bases and J by 6 bases, with 16 bases of the junction left unmatched. Germline lookup yields CDR1 MDHEN and CDR2 SYDVKM. The CDR3 contains 16 residues. The CDR3 reads CASLQFGRDRGGEQYF. CDR3 sequence (DNA): TGTGCCAGCCTCCAGTTCGGCCGGGACAGGGGAGGCGAGCAGTACTTC.

The V gene is TRBV6-1, the J gene TRBJ2-6; the D gene is possibly TRBD2 (6 bases). V lost 6 bases, J lost 0 bases, and 15 bases lay in between. CDR3 size: 17 residues. The germline CDR1 and CDR2 sequences are MNHNS and SASEGT. The CDR3 here is CASRWEAALSGANVLTF. The DNA for the CDR3 is TGTGCCAGCAGGTGGGAGGCGGCCCTCTCTGGGGCCAACGTCCTGACTTTC.

In this sample, this clonotype turned up many times. V gene TRBV29-1 combines with J gene TRBJ2-7, with 8 bases identical to TRBD1. The ends lost 6 bases at V and 2 bases at J; junction bases unmatched: 6. The germline V gene encodes CDR1 SQVTM and CDR2 ANQGSEA. CDR3 size: 13 residues. Here the CDR3 reads CSVRGDRTYEQYF. CDR3 nucleotides: TGCAGCGTACGAGGGGACAGGACCTACGAGCAGTACTTC.

There are many counts of this clonotype. The J gene is TRBJ2-1, the V gene TRBV2, with 7 nucleotides matching TRBD2. The length of the CDR3 is 17 residues. Germline CDR1 is SNHLY and CDR2 is FYNNEI. The junction had 10 bases not matched to a gene; V was cut back by 3 bases and J by 2 bases. Written as DNA, the CDR3 is TGTGCCAGCAGTGATATACGGGCTAGCGGAACCTACAATGAGCAGTTCTTC. Encoded protein: CASSDIRASGTYNEQFF.

On this clonotype itself: Possible read error: a much larger clone is one base away. This chain joins TRBV5-1 and TRBJ2-7; 8 nucleotides agree with TRBD2. This CDR3 comprises 14 residues. Trimming cost V 5 bases and J 7 bases; bases outside gene matches: 11. Germline V lookup: CDR1 SGHRS, CDR2 YFSETQ. The CDR3, as DNA: TGCGCCAGCAGTGGACTAGCTTTGGCGGATGAGCAGTACTTC. Its translation: CASSGLALADEQYF.

This chain connects TRBV27 to TRBJ1-6, with D uncertain. Germline CDR1 and CDR2: MNHEY and SMNVEV (reference sequence). This CDR3 has 17 amino acids. With 7 bases removed from V and 3 bases from J, the gap between germline ends came to 19 bases. CDR3 nucleotides: TGTGCCAGCAATCCCGTTGCCCGGGCTCTCTATAATTCACCCCTCCACTTT. Its translation is CASNPVARALYNSPLHF.

The chain has TRBV6-2 or TRBV6-3 and TRBJ2-7; D is possibly TRBD1 or TRBD2 (6 bases each). Trimming left V 6 bases short and J 4 bases short, with 28 bases between. CDR1 is MNHEY, CDR2 SVGEGT, per germline. This CDR3 contains 18 residues. This CDR3 is CASRRGTPIGRISYEQYF. The CDR3 region has the DNA TGTGCCAGCAGGAGGGGGACTCCTATTGGGCGGATCTCTTACGAGCAGTACTTC.

This clonotype was counted ten times or more. The chain recombines TRBV7-8 with TRBJ1-4; the match to TRBD1 covers 7 bases. The germline gives CDR1 SGHVS, CDR2 FQNEAQ. The CDR3 is 14 residues long. J was trimmed by 8 bases and V by 5 bases; bases with no gene match: 8. The CDR3 here is CASSPRTGIEKLFF. The CDR3 DNA is TGTGCCAGCAGCCCCCGGACAGGAATCGAAAAACTGTTTTTT.

In its sample, this clonotype was seen many times. This chain connects TRBV15 to TRBJ1-4, with D unclear. The V end lost 3 bases, the J end lost 2 bases, and 10 bases lay between the germline ends. This CDR3 region has 15 residues. The V gene's germline CDR1 is LNHNV and CDR2 YYDKDF (reference sequence). This CDR3 is CATSSYKGTNEKLFF. The CDR3 DNA sequence: TGTGCCACCAGCAGTTATAAAGGGACTAATGAAAAACTGTTTTTT.

The sample holds a few counts of this clonotype. The gene calls are TRBV6-1 and TRBJ2-2; the match to TRBD2 covers 8 bases. Trimming took 10 bases from V and 6 from J; bases not matched to a gene: 4. The CDR3 contains 12 residues. From germline, CDR1 is MNHNS and CDR2 SASEGT. In DNA form, the CDR3 reads TGTGCCACTCTCGGGGGGGCCGGGGAGCTGTTTTTT. Its protein product is CATLGGAGELFF.

The CDR3 bases are TGCGCCAGCAGCGATGAGCGGGAGACAGGCGAGCAGTACTTC. Residues: CASSDERETGEQYF. The chain uses TRBV10-2 and TRBJ2-7, with TRBD2 matching over 8 bases. The CDR3 runs to 14 residues. Germline V gene lookup returns CDR1 WSHSY and CDR2 SAAADI. Trimming at V came to 6 bases and at J to 6 bases, leaving 10 bases not matched to a gene.

The V gene is TRBV7-2, the J gene TRBJ2-2; 7 bases align to TRBD1. This CDR3 is built from 15 residues. Germline V lookup: CDR1 SGHTA, CDR2 FQGNSA. Trimming removed 3 bases from V and 3 bases from J; junction bases left unmatched: 4. The CDR3 loop is CASSLRDSDTGELFF. In DNA form, the CDR3 reads TGTGCCAGCAGCTTGAGGGACAGCGACACCGGGGAGCTGTTTTTT. The full variable domain, in which reference TRBV7-2 and TRBJ2-2 provide the parts outside the CDR3, is GAGVSQSPSNKVTEKGKDVELRCDPISGHTALYWYRQSLGQGLEFLIYFQGNSAPDKSGLPSDRFSAERTGGSVSTLTIQRTQQEDSAVYLCASSLRDSDTGELFFGEGSRLTVL.

The chain has TRBV20-1 and TRBJ2-5; the match to TRBD2 covers 7 bases. This CDR3 contains 16 residues. CDR1 and CDR2 (germline): DFQATT, SNEGSKA (reference sequence). The junction had 18 bases not matched to a gene; V was cut back by 6 bases and J by 5 bases. The CDR3 sequence: CSADSGDYPPVETQYF. CDR3 coding DNA: TGCAGTGCCGACAGCGGGGACTACCCGCCGGTGGAGACCCAGTACTTC.

This clonotype was observed at least ten times. This sequence joins TRBV5-1 and TRBJ1-1; D is uncertain. CDR1 and CDR2 (germline): SGHRS, YFSETQ. V lost 5 bases and J 0 bases, leaving 8 bases between the germline ends. This CDR3 contains 13 residues. CDR3 amino acids: CASRGDLNTEAFF. CDR3 bases: TGCGCCAGCAGAGGTGATCTGAACACTGAAGCTTTCTTT.

This clonotype was picked up one time. This chain uses TRBV20-1 with TRBJ2-1; 8 positions agree with TRBD2. CDR3 length equals 15 residues. Germline loops: CDR1 DFQATT, CDR2 SNEGSKA (reference sequence). CDR3 nucleotide sequence: TGCAGAGCTGACGGGATACTAGCGGTATACAATGAGCAGTTCTTC. Amino acid sequence: CRADGILAVYNEQFF.

Many counts were recorded for this clonotype. The V gene is TRBV7-7, the J gene TRBJ2-5; 10 nucleotides line up with TRBD2. CDR3 size: 15 residues. The germline V gene encodes CDR1 SSHAT and CDR2 FNYEAQ (reference sequence). The CDR3 coding sequence is TGTGCTAGCGGCTTACTAGCGGGACTACAAGAGACCCAGTACTTC. Amino acids: CASGLLAGLQETQYF.